These 24 T cell receptor beta chains originate from one sample sequenced in a study of blood T cell repertoires in COVID-19. Here immunoSEQ multiplex PCR was the method, and the copy in TCRdb shows in-frame clones only, minus some. Of approximately 78,000 clones listed, roughly nine tenths are singletons. Sequencing was carried out using peripheral blood. The source is a man aged 45-60 years with COVID-19, enrolled during active disease.

The rearrangement joins TRBV28 to TRBJ2-3; 10 bases are a match to TRBD2. With V trimmed by 6 bases and J by 1 base, 7 bases remained unmatched. The germline CDR1 and CDR2 sequences are MDHEN and SYDVKM. The CDR3 is 16 amino acids. The CDR3 DNA reads TGTGCCAGCAGCTCCGCCGGGACTAGCGGCACAGATACGCAGTATTTT. Translated: CASSSAGTSGTDTQYF.

This chain connects TRBV7-9 to TRBJ2-3; D ambiguous. CDR1 and CDR2 from the germline V gene are SEHNR and FQNEAQ (reference sequence). The CDR3 runs 14 residues. Trimming took 4 bases from V and 3 from J, leaving 11 bases between them. As DNA, the CDR3 is TGTGCCAGCAGCTCATTCGAGACTACAGATACGCAGTATTTT. It encodes CASSSFETTDTQYF.

The gene calls are TRBV7-9 and TRBJ1-2, with D hard to call. Germline V CDR1 and CDR2: SEHNR, FQNEAQ (reference sequence). V lost 1 base to trimming and J lost 2 bases, with 8 bases between them. The CDR3 has 14 amino acids. CDR3 amino acids: CASSLVWENYGYTF. The CDR3 DNA sequence: TGTGCCAGCAGCTTAGTTTGGGAGAACTATGGCTACACCTTC.

This sequence joins TRBV5-4 and TRBJ2-2; tentatively, D is TRBD1 (6 bases). From germline, CDR1 is SGHNT and CDR2 YYREEE (reference sequence). V gave up 4 bases and J gave up 5 bases, with 15 bases separating them. The CDR3 loop spans 15 amino acids. CDR3 DNA: TGTGCCAGCAGCCCCGGGGCAGGGGCGACCGGGGAGCTGTTTTTT. This gives the protein CASSPGAGATGELFF.

The V gene is TRBV19, the J gene TRBJ1-4; no clear D gene. V was clipped by 4 bases and J by 7 bases, with 19 bases between them. The CDR3 runs 16 residues. The V gene's germline CDR1 is LNHDA and CDR2 SQIVND (reference sequence). CDR3 bases: TGTGCCAGTAGTACGGGCGGAGGGCAGCTTGGTGAAAAACTGTTTTTT. It codes for CASSTGGGQLGEKLFF.

This chain links TRBV24-1 with TRBJ2-5, with TRBD2 matching 9 bases. The CDR3 sequence is 17 residues long. CDR1 and CDR2 (germline): KGHDR, SFDVKD. J was trimmed by 4 bases and V by 3 bases; bases with no gene match: 11. CDR3 region: CATSDAAGGDLGETQYF. The DNA of the CDR3 is TGTGCCACCAGTGATGCCGCGGGAGGGGACCTTGGAGAGACCCAGTACTTC.

Turning to this clone: At one boundary the junction diverges from the germline segment, which might be a read error. V gene TRBV9 combines with J gene TRBJ2-1, with D perhaps matching TRBD2 (6 bases). The CDR3 extends over 13 amino acids. CDR1 is SGDLS and CDR2 is YYNGEE in the germline V gene. CDR3: CASSVTGSNGQFF. CDR3 bases: TGTGCCAGCAGCGTGACCGGGAGTAATGGGCAGTTCTTC. Variable domain in full (rest from reference TRBV9 and TRBJ2-1): DSGVTQTPKHLITATGQRVTLRCSPRSGDLSVYWYQQSLDQGLQFLIQYYNGEERAKGNILERFSAQQFPDLHSELNLSSLELGDSALYFCASSVTGSNGQFFGPGTRLTVL.

V is TRBV6-1 and J is TRBJ2-5; the match to TRBD1 covers 10 bases. V was clipped by 1 base and J by 5 bases; unmatched bases: 1. The CDR3 consists of 14 residues. In germline, CDR1 is MNHNS, CDR2 SASEGT. The CDR3: CASSEGGQGETQYF. CDR3 DNA: TGTGCCAGCAGTGAAGGGGGACAGGGGGAGACCCAGTACTTC.

This clone was seen only once. This rearrangement joins TRBV4-1 to TRBJ1-2; TRBD1 aligns across 7 bases. Germline V lookup: CDR1 MGHRA, CDR2 YSYEKL. V lost 3 bases and J lost 2; bases outside the gene matches: 3. This CDR3 region has 14 residues. CDR3 region: CASSQGDSNYGYTF. The CDR3 DNA follows: TGCGCCAGCAGCCAGGGGGACAGCAACTATGGCTACACCTTC.

This sequence joins TRBV7-2 and TRBJ2-7, with D possibly being TRBD2 (6 bases). V was trimmed by 5 bases and J by 0 bases, leaving 17 bases between them. The CDR3 runs to 16 residues. In germline, CDR1 is SGHTA, CDR2 FQGNSA. The CDR3 region is CASSPRSGRSSYEQYF. DNA of the CDR3: TGTGCCAGCAGCCCTCGTAGCGGAAGGAGCTCCTACGAGCAGTACTTC.

The gene calls are TRBV7-9 and TRBJ2-5; no definite D call. Trimming left V 1 base short and J 2 bases short, with 11 bases between. Germline CDR1 reads SEHNR; CDR2 reads FQNEAQ (reference sequence). The CDR3 has 15 residues. CDR3 protein: CASSLDAAFQETQYF. The CDR3 bases are TGTGCCAGCAGCTTAGACGCGGCGTTTCAAGAGACCCAGTACTTC.

This chain connects TRBV5-1 to TRBJ2-7, with a possible D match to TRBD2 (6 bases). V was trimmed by 5 bases and J by 4 bases, leaving 10 bases between them. CDR1 is SGHRS and CDR2 is YFSETQ in the germline V gene. CDR3 length: 12 amino acids. CDR3 DNA: TGCGCCAGCAGGCGGGATGAATACGAGCAGTACTTC. Translated, it gives CASRRDEYEQYF.

The chain joins TRBV6-5 to TRBJ1-2; a weak D match, TRBD1 (5 bases). There are 12 residues in the CDR3. Trimming took 8 bases from V and 2 from J, leaving 9 bases between them. Germline V gives CDR1 MNHEY, CDR2 SVGAGI. Here the CDR3 DNA reads TGTGCCAGCGGGGCAGACAACTATGGCTACACCTTC. Protein product: CASGADNYGYTF.

This rearrangement joins TRBV27 to TRBJ1-3; TRBD1 aligns across 7 bases. This CDR3 is built from 14 residues. From germline, CDR1 is MNHEY and CDR2 SMNVEV (reference sequence). Trimming cost V 5 bases and J 4 bases; bases outside gene matches: 5. CDR3 nucleotides: TGTGCCAGCAGTACAGGGACAGTCGGAAACACCATATATTTT. The encoded protein is CASSTGTVGNTIYF.

The CDR3 DNA sequence: TGTGCCAGCAGTGAAGCCGGACACCACAATCAGCCCCAGCATTTT. Its protein product is CASSEAGHHNQPQHF. V is TRBV6-1 and J is TRBJ1-5, with a weak D call TRBD1 (5 bases). The germline V gene encodes CDR1 MNHNS and CDR2 SASEGT. The CDR3 length is 15 residues. V was clipped by 0 bases and J by 3 bases, with 9 bases between them.

In its sample, this clone was seen a few times. This chain uses TRBV6-2 or TRBV6-3 with TRBJ2-1; TRBD1 agrees at 9 bases. V lost 2 bases to trimming and J lost 7 bases; unmatched junction nucleotides: 6. Germline CDR1 MNHEY, CDR2 SVGEGT. This CDR3 region has 15 residues. CDR3 sequence: CASSYLGQGRNEQFF. CDR3 in DNA: TGTGCCAGCAGTTACCTAGGACAGGGGAGGAATGAGCAGTTCTTC.

The rearrangement links TRBV19 to TRBJ2-1, with 9 bases identical to TRBD1. The germline V gene has CDR1 LNHDA and CDR2 SQIVND (reference sequence). The CDR3 loop spans 15 amino acids. V shed 2 bases and J 4 bases; nucleotides not matched to a gene: 3. CDR3: CASSISGTGYNEQFF. The CDR3 DNA sequence: TGTGCCAGTAGTATAAGTGGGACAGGGTACAATGAGCAGTTCTTC.

The chain uses TRBV5-6 and TRBJ2-3; 12 positions agree with TRBD2. The CDR3 spans 16 residues. Looked up from germline, CDR1 is SGHDT and CDR2 is YYEEEE. V was clipped by 2 bases and J by 3 bases; unmatched bases: 4. CDR3 nucleotides: TGTGCCAGCAGCTTCTCGACTAGCGGGAGAACAGATACGCAGTATTTT. Its protein product is CASSFSTSGRTDTQYF.

This sequence joins TRBV9 and TRBJ1-5, with 7 bases that match TRBD1. V gave up 4 bases and J gave up 8 bases; unmatched junction bases: 9. Per germline, CDR1 SGDLS and CDR2 YYNGEE. The CDR3 runs to 14 residues. The CDR3 nucleotides are TGTGCCAGCAGCTTAGCAGGGGGTTTGAAGCCCCAGCATTTT. Translation gives CASSLAGGLKPQHF.

This clone has just one count. The CDR3 bases are TGTGCCAGCAGTTTTGACAGGTCTGGAAACACCATATATTTT. Encoded protein: CASSFDRSGNTIYF. J is TRBJ1-3 and V is TRBV28; D might be TRBD1 (6 bases). The CDR3 spans 14 residues. Germline V gives CDR1 MDHEN, CDR2 SYDVKM. Trimming removed 3 bases at V and 1 base at J, with 7 bases between.

V gene TRBV27 combines with J gene TRBJ1-2; 9 bases map to TRBD1. Trimming cost V 6 bases and J 0 bases; bases outside gene matches: 5. The CDR3 runs to 15 residues. CDR1 MNHEY and CDR2 SMNVEV come from the germline V gene (reference sequence). The chain's CDR3 is CASRKQGATNYGYTF. The CDR3, as DNA: TGTGCCAGCAGAAAACAGGGGGCAACTAACTATGGCTACACCTTC.

This sequence joins TRBV7-9 and TRBJ1-1; tentative D call: TRBD1 (5 bases). CDR1 is SEHNR, CDR2 FQNEAQ, per germline (reference sequence). V was pared by 0 bases and J by 0 bases, with 8 bases between. This CDR3 is 15 amino acids long. The CDR3 protein is CASSLAGRVNTEAFF. The CDR3 DNA sequence: TGTGCCAGCAGCTTAGCAGGCAGGGTGAACACTGAAGCTTTCTTT.

This clone was seen just once. The CDR3 is CASSLPTANTGELFF. CDR3 sequence (DNA): TGCGCCAGCAGCTTACCTACAGCGAACACCGGGGAGCTGTTTTTT. The chain carries TRBV5-1 and TRBJ2-2; D unresolved. The CDR3 spans 15 residues. Germline CDR1 is SGHRS and CDR2 is YFSETQ. V dropped 2 bases and J dropped 0 bases, with 8 bases sitting between them. The full variable domain, in which reference TRBV5-1 and TRBJ2-2 provide the parts outside the CDR3, is KAGVTQTPRYLIKTRGQQVTLSCSPISGHRSVSWYQQTPGQGLQFLFEYFSETQRNKGNFPGRFSGRQFSNSRSEMNVSTLELGDSALYLCASSLPTANTGELFFGEGSRLTVL.

The J gene is TRBJ2-3, the V gene TRBV4-1; perhaps TRBD2 as D (7 bases). V lost 10 bases to trimming and J lost 2 bases, with 16 bases between them. The CDR3 is 14 amino acids. Germline V gives CDR1 MGHRA, CDR2 YSYEKL. This CDR3 is CATSWAGATDTQYF. CDR3 nucleotides: TGCGCCACCTCGTGGGCGGGGGCCACAGATACGCAGTATTTT.